This passage covers 14 T cell receptor beta chains from one sample sequenced in a study of CD8 T cells in Susac syndrome. About 0.45 to 1 ug RNA was reverse transcribed with random hexamers. A single record per CDR3 protein comes from TCRdb applying MiXCR to the immunoSEQ multiplex PCR reads. The table includes 150,000 to 200,000 distinct CDR3 sequences, just over 90% detected once. The sequenced sample was CD4+ T cells from PBMCs. Receptors originate from a human donor in good health.

The rearrangement joins TRBV29-1 to TRBJ1-2; weak D call: TRBD1 (5 bases). The CDR3 runs 15 residues. V was clipped by 4 bases and J by 2 bases, with 17 bases between them. CDR1 and CDR2 (germline): SQVTM, ANQGSEA. The CDR3 DNA follows: TGCAGCGTTGTGGGGGGATCCCGCAGCAACTATGGCTACACCTTC. Protein sequence: CSVVGGSRSNYGYTF.

The chain couples TRBV12-3 or TRBV12-4 to TRBJ2-1, with 8 positions matching TRBD2. The junction had 2 bases not matched to a gene; V was cut back by 2 bases and J by 2 bases. The CDR3 contains 15 residues. DNA of the CDR3: TGTGCCAGCAGTTTAAGCGGGGGAACCTACAATGAGCAGTTCTTC. It encodes CASSLSGGTYNEQFF.

This chain connects TRBV2 to TRBJ2-7, with D unclear. The V gene lost 4 bases and the J gene lost 0 bases, with 7 bases spanning the gap. This CDR3 has 13 amino acids. The germline V gene encodes CDR1 SNHLY and CDR2 FYNNEI. The CDR3 nucleotides read TGTGCCAGCAGTGCGGGCAGCTCCTACGAGCAGTACTTC. Encoded protein: CASSAGSSYEQYF.

The rearrangement uses TRBV28 and TRBJ2-7; TRBD2 aligns across 7 bases. The CDR3 contains 17 residues. Germline V CDR1 and CDR2: MDHEN, SYDVKM. V lost 6 bases and J lost 3; bases outside the gene matches: 17. In DNA form, the CDR3 reads TGTGCCAGCAGCTCCCTAGAGGGGCGGGGGACCTACTACGAGCAGTACTTC. This translates into CASSSLEGRGTYYEQYF.

This chain links TRBV12-3 or TRBV12-4 with TRBJ2-4, with TRBD1 identical over 9 bases. The length of the CDR3 is 16 residues. Trimming at V came to 1 base and at J to 11 bases, leaving 12 bases not matched to a gene. DNA for the CDR3: TGTGCCAGCAGTTTAGGAGGAGCGGGACAGGGACAGGTTCAGTACTTC. Translated, it gives CASSLGGAGQGQVQYF.

This clonotype showed up just once. Here the CDR3 DNA reads TGTGCCAGCAGCTTATATAGGGGGGCGCAGGTGAATTCACCCCTCCACTTT. Residues: CASSLYRGAQVNSPLHF. This chain connects TRBV7-2 to TRBJ1-6; possible D gene TRBD1, 6 bases. Trimming took 2 bases from V and 7 from J, leaving 18 bases between them. The CDR3 extends over 17 amino acids. The germline V gene has CDR1 SGHTA and CDR2 FQGNSA.

The genes are TRBV7-2 and TRBJ1-6, with D uncertain. Deletions cut 8 bases from V and 10 bases from J, with 15 bases between. In germline, CDR1 is SGHTA, CDR2 FQGNSA. The CDR3 runs to 13 residues. CDR3 amino acids: CASHGSLGSPLHF. The CDR3 DNA reads as TGTGCCAGCCACGGGTCCCTCGGATCACCCCTCCACTTT.

The rearrangement links TRBV20-1 to TRBJ2-2; 10 bases are a match to TRBD1. This CDR3 comprises 14 residues. Germline-derived CDR1 and CDR2 are DFQATT and SNEGSKA (reference sequence). V lost 6 bases to trimming and J lost 6 bases; unmatched junction nucleotides: 7. The CDR3 DNA reads TGCAGTGCCTGGGACAGGGGACCAGCCGGGGAGCTGTTTTTT. Protein: CSAWDRGPAGELFF.

The rearrangement joins TRBV7-2 to TRBJ1-2; D uncertain. V was clipped by 5 bases and J by 5 bases, with 15 bases between them. CDR1 is SGHTA and CDR2 is FQGNSA in the germline V gene. The CDR3 is made up of 14 amino acids. This CDR3 reads CASSSTSGDYGYTF. CDR3 nucleotide sequence: TGTGCCAGCAGCAGCACCTCCGGGGATTATGGCTACACCTTC.

The chain employs TRBV12-3 or TRBV12-4 and TRBJ2-7, with D unresolved. The V end was cut by 1 base, the J end by 0 bases, with 7 bases between. The CDR3 length is 14 residues. The CDR3 here is CASSLGGSSYEQYF. CDR3 DNA sequence: TGTGCCAGCAGTTTAGGCGGCAGCTCCTACGAGCAGTACTTC.

The chain has TRBV11-2 and TRBJ1-1; D is unresolved. The V end was cut by 2 bases, the J end by 0 bases, with 10 bases between. Germline V gene sequence: CDR1 SGHAT, CDR2 FQNNGV. The CDR3 is 15 residues long. The CDR3 region is CASSLSATLNTEAFF. The CDR3 nucleotides read TGTGCCAGCAGCTTATCCGCCACTTTGAACACTGAAGCTTTCTTT.

V gene TRBV3-1 combines with J gene TRBJ2-3, with 10 bases identical to TRBD2. V dropped 1 base and J dropped 8; count of bases not matched to a gene: 12. The V gene's germline CDR1 is LGHDT and CDR2 YNNKEL (reference sequence). The CDR3 sequence is 17 residues long. CDR3 in DNA: TGTGCCAGCAGCCAAGCTAATGTACTAGCGGGGCGCAGTACGCAGTATTTT. Translated, it gives CASSQANVLAGRSTQYF.

The rearrangement joins TRBV20-1 to TRBJ2-3; TRBD2 matches 8 bases. This CDR3 has 14 amino acids. Germline V CDR1 and CDR2: DFQATT, SNEGSKA (reference sequence). J was trimmed by 3 bases and V by 6 bases; bases with no gene match: 8. The CDR3 here is CSAPSGSMTDTQYF. CDR3 DNA sequence: TGCAGTGCCCCTAGCGGGTCCATGACAGATACGCAGTATTTT.

The V call is TRBV15, the J call TRBJ1-2; 9 bases line up with TRBD1. Germline CDR1 LNHNV, CDR2 YYDKDF (reference sequence). The length of the CDR3 is 15 residues. V was clipped by 2 bases and J by 8 bases; unmatched bases: 9. The CDR3 loop reads CATSRRRGDREGYTF. The CDR3 DNA sequence: TGTGCCACCAGCAGACGCAGAGGGGACAGGGAGGGCTACACCTTC.